A single sample gave rise to the 23 T cell receptor beta chains below, sequenced in a study of cytomegalovirus exposure and HLA in healthy donors. 13 Jbeta primers and 60 Vbeta primers were used for the PCR. Repertoires were generated with immunoSEQ multiplex PCR, while TCRdb's copy carries only in-frame clones and drops some. This sample has under 200,000 clones, with 60% to 80% found just once. Sequenced input: PBMCs. The origin of the receptors is a man aged 45 to 65 in good health and CMV-seropositive.

The V and J genes are TRBV9 and TRBJ1-3, with D hard to call. Germline-derived CDR1 and CDR2 are SGDLS and YYNGEE. The CDR3 spans 15 residues. Between the trimmed V and J ends, which lost 5 bases and 0 bases, there was a span of 12 bases. CDR3 coding DNA: TGTGCCAGCAGTTATCTCCGGGACTCTGGAAACACCATATATTTT. Its translation: CASSYLRDSGNTIYF.

The genes are TRBV27 and TRBJ2-3, with D perhaps matching TRBD1 (5 bases). The CDR3 covers 14 residues. The germline V and J ends were trimmed by 5 bases and 0 bases, with 9 bases remaining between them. Germline lookup yields CDR1 MNHEY and CDR2 SMNVEV (reference sequence). CDR3 sequence reads: CASSRTSSTDTQYF. The CDR3 DNA is TGTGCCAGCAGTCGGACAAGCAGCACAGATACGCAGTATTTT.

The chain carries TRBV29-1 and TRBJ1-4; D gene uncertain. This CDR3 region has 10 residues. Germline CDR1 SQVTM, CDR2 ANQGSEA. V was pared by 4 bases and J by 6 bases, with 3 bases between. Here the CDR3 reads CSVADEKLFF. CDR3 in DNA: TGCAGCGTTGCGGATGAAAAACTGTTTTTT.

The chain has TRBV29-1 and TRBJ1-1, with D possibly being TRBD1 (6 bases). CDR1 SQVTM and CDR2 ANQGSEA come from the germline V gene. The CDR3 sequence is 12 residues long. V was shortened by 7 bases and J by 1 base, with 10 bases between the two germline ends. The CDR3 DNA reads as TGCAGCGCCGGGACAAGGAACACTGAAGCTTTCTTT. It is translated as CSAGTRNTEAFF.

CDR3 in amino acids: CASSENRVGFYGYTF. DNA for the CDR3: TGTGCCAGCAGTGAAAACAGGGTTGGGTTCTATGGCTACACCTTC. V usage is TRBV2 and J usage is TRBJ1-2; D is possibly TRBD1 (6 bases). Germline assignment: CDR1 SNHLY and CDR2 FYNNEI. This CDR3 is built from 15 residues. V lost 2 bases, J lost 4 bases, and 14 bases lay in between.

V usage is TRBV14 and J usage is TRBJ1-6; perhaps TRBD1 as D (5 bases). Trimming left V 4 bases short and J 0 bases short, with 22 bases between. Looked up from germline, CDR1 is SGHDN and CDR2 is FVKESK. The CDR3 sequence is 20 residues long. CDR3 DNA: TGTGCCAGCAGCCCCGAGCAAACCTCCCAGGGTCGCTCCTATAATTCACCCCTCCACTTT. It specifies CASSPEQTSQGRSYNSPLHF.

The J gene is TRBJ1-5, the V gene TRBV11-2; D is possibly TRBD1 (6 bases). This CDR3 region has 14 residues. Trimming stripped 3 bases from V and 5 bases from J, with 11 bases between. Germline V gene lookup returns CDR1 SGHAT and CDR2 FQNNGV. The CDR3 nucleotides read TGTGCCAGCAGCTTGAGGGCAGGGGATCAGCCCCAGCATTTT. This sequence encodes CASSLRAGDQPQHF.

The genes are TRBV9 and TRBJ2-2, with D possibly TRBD2 on 6 matching bases. Trimming pared 2 bases from V and 7 bases from J, leaving 15 bases between. In germline, CDR1 is SGDLS, CDR2 YYNGEE. CDR3 length equals 15 residues. The CDR3 region is CASSVRTSSGGELFF. In DNA, the CDR3 is TGTGCCAGCAGCGTCCGAACTAGTAGCGGCGGGGAGCTGTTTTTT.

The CDR3 region has the DNA TGTGCCACCAGCAGAGATCTAGCGCGTAGCAATCAGCCCCAGCATTTT. It yields the protein CATSRDLARSNQPQHF. The chain links TRBV15 to TRBJ1-5; the D is unclear. With 0 bases removed from V and 0 bases from J, the gap between germline ends came to 9 bases. The CDR3 has 16 residues. In germline, CDR1 is LNHNV, CDR2 YYDKDF (reference sequence).

The gene calls are TRBV5-4 and TRBJ2-1; TRBD1 matches 8 bases. The CDR3 loop spans 13 amino acids. Germline V gene lookup returns CDR1 SGHNT and CDR2 YYREEE (reference sequence). The trim removed 4 bases at V and 8 bases at J, leaving 5 bases unmatched. For the CDR3, the DNA is TGTGCCAGCAGCGGCGCGACAGGGGATGAGCAGTTCTTC. Its protein product is CASSGATGDEQFF.

This clone was seen once. V gene TRBV4-1 combines with J gene TRBJ1-5, with TRBD1 as a possible D gene (6 bases). The germline CDR1 and CDR2 sequences are MGHRA and YSYEKL. The CDR3 covers 16 residues. The V and J ends lost 2 bases and 8 bases respectively, with 19 bases between them. The CDR3 nucleotides are TGCGCCAGCAGCCAATCATCCAACAACAGGGCTAAGCCCCAGCATTTT. It yields the protein CASSQSSNNRAKPQHF.

The chain joins TRBV28 to TRBJ1-5; D perhaps matches TRBD1 (5 bases). This CDR3 is built from 14 residues. Germline V gives CDR1 MDHEN, CDR2 SYDVKM. V lost 3 bases and J lost 9, with 15 bases in between. For the CDR3, the DNA is TGTGCCAGCAGTTTTACGGGGGGGAGTCGGCCCCAGCATTTT. The encoded protein is CASSFTGGSRPQHF.

This chain uses TRBV10-3 with TRBJ1-1; no reliable D call. Germline assignment: CDR1 ENHRY and CDR2 SYGVKD. There are 13 residues in the CDR3. V was clipped by 2 bases and J by 2 bases, with 6 bases between them. This CDR3 reads CAISEQDNTEAFF. CDR3 nucleotide sequence: TGTGCCATCAGTGAGCAGGATAACACTGAAGCTTTCTTT.

This clone showed up just a few times. The V call is TRBV30, the J call TRBJ1-3; D unresolved. The germline V gene has CDR1 GTSNPN and CDR2 SVGIG (reference sequence). The V and J ends lost 1 base and 4 bases respectively, with 8 bases between them. CDR3 length: 13 residues. The CDR3 protein is CAWSGLLGNTIYF. The DNA of the CDR3 is TGTGCCTGGAGTGGACTGCTCGGAAACACCATATATTTT.

This chain joins TRBV9 and TRBJ2-7; weak D call: TRBD2 (6 bases). The ends were cut back, 4 bases at V and 3 bases at J, with 20 bases in the middle. CDR1 SGDLS and CDR2 YYNGEE come from the germline V gene. CDR3 size: 16 residues. Written as DNA, the CDR3 is TGTGCCAGCAGCCCCCGGGCACGGGGGACCCTCTACGAGCAGTACTTC. Translation gives CASSPRARGTLYEQYF.

With regard to this clone: Different DNA sequences within this sample yield the same CDR3. The chain employs TRBV4-1 and TRBJ1-2, with D maybe TRBD1 (6 bases). CDR1 and CDR2 (germline): MGHRA, YSYEKL. The CDR3 contains 13 residues. V lost 0 bases to trimming and J lost 7 bases, with 9 bases between them. CDR3 amino acids: CASSQDRGFGYTF. In nucleotides, the CDR3 is TGCGCCAGCAGCCAAGACAGGGGATTTGGCTACACCTTC.

This chain uses TRBV6-5 with TRBJ2-3; 8 bases match TRBD2. The length of the CDR3 is 15 residues. The germline gives CDR1 MNHEY, CDR2 SVGAGI. Unmatched junction bases numbered 10, after V lost 6 bases and J lost 5 bases. DNA of the CDR3: TGTGCCAGCAGGGGAGAGCGGGGGAGGGGAGATACGCAGTATTTT. Translation gives CASRGERGRGDTQYF.

The chain employs TRBV4-3 and TRBJ1-5; D unresolved. This CDR3 has 14 residues. Germline V CDR1 and CDR2: LGHNA, YSLEER. The germline V and J ends were trimmed by 1 base and 4 bases, with 8 bases remaining between them. The CDR3 nucleotides read TGCGCCAGCAGCCAAGCCCACGGGAATCAGCCCCAGCATTTT. Amino acids: CASSQAHGNQPQHF.

The chain links TRBV15 to TRBJ2-7; 9 nucleotides align to TRBD1. V lost 4 bases and J lost 4; bases outside the gene matches: 11. This CDR3 comprises 16 residues. Looked up from germline, CDR1 is LNHNV and CDR2 is YYDKDF (reference sequence). This chain's CDR3 is CATSIVKGQGGYEQYF. Written as DNA, the CDR3 is TGTGCCACCAGCATCGTCAAGGGACAGGGAGGTTACGAGCAGTACTTC.

J is TRBJ1-1 and V is TRBV7-8; D remains unclear. The CDR3 runs to 12 residues. Germline V CDR1 and CDR2: SGHVS, FQNEAQ. V lost 5 bases and J lost 4, with 8 bases in between. The CDR3 here is CASSTRGTEAFF. The CDR3 nucleotides are TGTGCCAGCAGCACCCGAGGCACTGAAGCTTTCTTT.

The chain uses TRBV19 and TRBJ1-3; D gene uncertain. This CDR3 contains 13 residues. CDR1 and CDR2 (germline): LNHDA, SQIVND (reference sequence). With 5 bases removed from V and 7 bases from J, the gap between germline ends came to 12 bases. The CDR3 coding sequence is TGTGCCAGTAGTGTTGGCGTACAGAACACCATATATTTT. It encodes CASSVGVQNTIYF. The variable domain in full, with the rest retrieved from reference TRBV19 and TRBJ1-3, is DGGITQSPKYLFRKEGQNVTLSCEQNLNHDAMYWYRQDPGQGLRLIYYSQIVNDFQKGDIAEGYSVSREKKESFPLTVTSAQKNPTAFYLCASSVGVQNTIYFGEGSWLTVV.

The chain joins TRBV5-6 to TRBJ2-2; D is unresolved. Trimming took off 4 bases at V and 0 bases at J, with 13 bases between the two ends. The V gene's germline CDR1 is SGHDT and CDR2 YYEEEE. The CDR3 consists of 16 residues. The CDR3 reads CASSPVTRTNTGELFF. The CDR3 region has the DNA TGTGCCAGCAGCCCGGTGACACGTACGAACACCGGGGAGCTGTTTTTT.

CDR3 in amino acids: CASSPGTYTGELFF. The CDR3 region has the DNA TGTGCCAGCAGTCCCGGGACTTACACCGGGGAGCTGTTTTTT. This rearrangement joins TRBV28 to TRBJ2-2, with a tentative D call TRBD2 (6 bases). CDR3 length: 14 residues. The ends were cut back, 5 bases at V and 3 bases at J, with 10 bases in the middle. In germline, CDR1 is MDHEN, CDR2 SYDVKM. Together with reference TRBV28 and TRBJ2-2, the CDR3 gives the full variable domain: DVKVTQSSRYLVKRTGEKVFLECVQDMDHENMFWYRQDPGLGLRLIYFSYDVKMKEKGDIPEGYSVSREKKERFSLILESASTNQTSMYLCASSPGTYTGELFFGEGSRLTVL.